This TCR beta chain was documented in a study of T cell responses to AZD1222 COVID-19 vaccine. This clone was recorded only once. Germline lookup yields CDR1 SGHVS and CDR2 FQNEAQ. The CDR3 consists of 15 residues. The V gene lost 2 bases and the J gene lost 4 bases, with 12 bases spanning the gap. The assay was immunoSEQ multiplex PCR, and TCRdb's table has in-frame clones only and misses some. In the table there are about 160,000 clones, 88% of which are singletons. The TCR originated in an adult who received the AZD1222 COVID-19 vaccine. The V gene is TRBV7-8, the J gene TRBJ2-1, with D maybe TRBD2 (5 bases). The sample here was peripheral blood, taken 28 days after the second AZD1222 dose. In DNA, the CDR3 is TGTGCCAGCAGCTTATCGGCTAGCCAATACAATGAGCAGTTCTTC. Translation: CASSLSASQYNEQFF.